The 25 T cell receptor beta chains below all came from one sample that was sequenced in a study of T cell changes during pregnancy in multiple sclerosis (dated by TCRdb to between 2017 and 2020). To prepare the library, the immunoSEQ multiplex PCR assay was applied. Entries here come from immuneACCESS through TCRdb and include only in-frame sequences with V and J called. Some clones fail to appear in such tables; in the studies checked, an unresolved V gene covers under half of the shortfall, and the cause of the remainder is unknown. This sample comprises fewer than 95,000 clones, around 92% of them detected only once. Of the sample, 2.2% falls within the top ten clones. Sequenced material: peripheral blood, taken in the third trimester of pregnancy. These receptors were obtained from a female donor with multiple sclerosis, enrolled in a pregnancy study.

The CDR3 DNA is TGTGCCAGCAGTTACACGGCTAGCGGGGAGCAGTACTTC. Encoded protein: CASSYTASGEQYF. V is TRBV6-5 and J is TRBJ2-7, with 8 bases aligning to TRBD2. CDR3 length: 13 residues. Germline V CDR1 and CDR2: MNHEY, SVGAGI. The J segment lost 7 bases and the V segment lost 2 bases, leaving 4 bases of the junction unmatched.

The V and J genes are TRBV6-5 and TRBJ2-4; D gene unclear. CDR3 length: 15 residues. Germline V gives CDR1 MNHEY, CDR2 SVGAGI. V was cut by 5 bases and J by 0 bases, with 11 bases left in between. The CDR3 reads CASSPSGLAKNIQYF. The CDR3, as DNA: TGTGCCAGCAGTCCTTCAGGTCTAGCCAAAAACATTCAGTACTTC.

The DNA of the CDR3 is TGTGCCAGCAGCCATATTGTCACAGGGCTTGACGAGCAGTACTTC. Protein: CASSHIVTGLDEQYF. The chain is built from TRBV14 and TRBJ2-7; a possible D gene is TRBD1 (6 bases). The V end lost 3 bases, the J end lost 5 bases, and 17 bases lay between the germline ends. Germline V gene sequence: CDR1 SGHDN, CDR2 FVKESK. CDR3 size: 15 residues.

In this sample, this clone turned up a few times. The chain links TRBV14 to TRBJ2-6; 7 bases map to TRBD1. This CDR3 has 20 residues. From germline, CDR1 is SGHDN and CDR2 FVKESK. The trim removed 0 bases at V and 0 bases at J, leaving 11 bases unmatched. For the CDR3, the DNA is TGTGCCAGCAGCCAAGATCTACGGACAGGCCGCCTCTCTGGGGCCAACGTCCTGACTTTC. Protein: CASSQDLRTGRLSGANVLTF.

CDR3 sequence: CASSRSGSFSETQYF. Here the CDR3 DNA reads TGTGCCAGCAGTAGGAGCGGGAGTTTCTCAGAGACCCAGTACTTC. The rearrangement links TRBV28 to TRBJ2-5; 8 bases agree with TRBD2. Germline V gene data show CDR1 as MDHEN and CDR2 as SYDVKM. J was trimmed by 4 bases and V by 5 bases; bases with no gene match: 9. This CDR3 is 15 amino acids long.

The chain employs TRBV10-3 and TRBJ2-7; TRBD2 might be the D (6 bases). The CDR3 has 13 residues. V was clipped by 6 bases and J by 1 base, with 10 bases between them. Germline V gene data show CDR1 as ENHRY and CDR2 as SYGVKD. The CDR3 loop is CAIRGGSSYEQYF. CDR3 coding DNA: TGTGCCATCAGGGGGGGATCATCCTACGAGCAGTACTTC.

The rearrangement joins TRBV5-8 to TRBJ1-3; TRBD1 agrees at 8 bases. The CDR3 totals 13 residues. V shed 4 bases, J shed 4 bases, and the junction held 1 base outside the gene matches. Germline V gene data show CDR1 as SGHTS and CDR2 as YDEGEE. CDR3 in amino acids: CASSRDRGNTIYF. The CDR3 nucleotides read TGTGCCAGCAGCCGGGACAGGGGAAACACCATATATTTT.

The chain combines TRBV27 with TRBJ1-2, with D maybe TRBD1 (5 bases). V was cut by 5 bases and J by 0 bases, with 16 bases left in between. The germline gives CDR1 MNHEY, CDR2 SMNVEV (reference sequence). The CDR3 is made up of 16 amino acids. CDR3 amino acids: CASSQLGTRTNYGYTF. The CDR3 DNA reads TGTGCCAGCAGTCAACTTGGGACTCGTACTAACTATGGCTACACCTTC.

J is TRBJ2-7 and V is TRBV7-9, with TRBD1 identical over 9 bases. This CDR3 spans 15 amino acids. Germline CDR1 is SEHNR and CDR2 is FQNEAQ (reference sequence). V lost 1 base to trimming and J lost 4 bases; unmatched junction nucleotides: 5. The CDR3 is CASSLGPGQGYEQYF. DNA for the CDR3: TGTGCCAGCAGCTTAGGGCCGGGACAGGGTTACGAGCAGTACTTC.

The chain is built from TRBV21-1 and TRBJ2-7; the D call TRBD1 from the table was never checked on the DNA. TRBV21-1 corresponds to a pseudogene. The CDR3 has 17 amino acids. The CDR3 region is CASSKYEGADDTYEQYF. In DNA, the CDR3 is TGTGCCAGCAGCAAATACGAGGGGGCGGACGACACCTACGAGCAGTACTTC.

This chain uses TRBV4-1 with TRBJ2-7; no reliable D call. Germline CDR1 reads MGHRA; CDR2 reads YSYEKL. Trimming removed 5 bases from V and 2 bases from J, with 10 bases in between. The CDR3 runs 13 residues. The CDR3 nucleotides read TGCGCCAGCAGCAATAGTGTTACCTACGAGCAGTACTTC. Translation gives CASSNSVTYEQYF.

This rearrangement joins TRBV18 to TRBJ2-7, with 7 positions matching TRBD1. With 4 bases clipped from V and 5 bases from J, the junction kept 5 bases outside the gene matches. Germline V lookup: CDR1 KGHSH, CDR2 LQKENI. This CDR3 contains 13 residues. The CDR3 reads CASSLGQGDEQYF. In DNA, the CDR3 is TGTGCCAGCTCACTCGGTCAGGGGGACGAGCAGTACTTC. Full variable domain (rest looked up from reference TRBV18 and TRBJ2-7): NAGVMQNPRHLVRRRGQEARLRCSPMKGHSHVYWYRQLPEEGLKFMVYLQKENIIDESGMPKERFSAEFPKEGPSILRIQQVVRGDSAAYFCASSLGQGDEQYFGPGTRLTVT.

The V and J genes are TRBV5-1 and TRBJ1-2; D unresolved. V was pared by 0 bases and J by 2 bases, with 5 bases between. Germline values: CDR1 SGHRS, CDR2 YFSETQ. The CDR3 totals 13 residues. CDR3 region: CASSLDPNYGYTF. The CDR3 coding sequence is TGCGCCAGCAGCTTGGATCCAAACTATGGCTACACCTTC. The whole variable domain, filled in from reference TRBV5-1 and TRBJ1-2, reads KAGVTQTPRYLIKTRGQQVTLSCSPISGHRSVSWYQQTPGQGLQFLFEYFSETQRNKGNFPGRFSGRQFSNSRSEMNVSTLELGDSALYLCASSLDPNYGYTFGSGTRLTVV.

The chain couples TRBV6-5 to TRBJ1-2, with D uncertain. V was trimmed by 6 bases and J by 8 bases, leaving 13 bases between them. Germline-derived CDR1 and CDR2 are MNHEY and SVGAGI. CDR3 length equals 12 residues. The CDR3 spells CASSWLGGGYTF. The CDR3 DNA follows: TGTGCCAGCAGCTGGTTGGGAGGGGGCTACACCTTC.

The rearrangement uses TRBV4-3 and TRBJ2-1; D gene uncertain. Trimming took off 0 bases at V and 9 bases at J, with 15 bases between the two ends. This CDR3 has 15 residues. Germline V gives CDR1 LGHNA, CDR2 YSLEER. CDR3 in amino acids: CASSQDQLVTREQFF. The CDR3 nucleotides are TGCGCCAGCAGCCAAGATCAGCTAGTCACCCGTGAGCAGTTCTTC.

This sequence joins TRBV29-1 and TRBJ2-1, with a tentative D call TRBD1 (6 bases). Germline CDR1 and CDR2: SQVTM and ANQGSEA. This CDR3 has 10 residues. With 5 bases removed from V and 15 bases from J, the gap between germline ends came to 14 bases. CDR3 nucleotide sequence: TGCAGCGTTACCGGGACATCAATGTTCTTC. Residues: CSVTGTSMFF.

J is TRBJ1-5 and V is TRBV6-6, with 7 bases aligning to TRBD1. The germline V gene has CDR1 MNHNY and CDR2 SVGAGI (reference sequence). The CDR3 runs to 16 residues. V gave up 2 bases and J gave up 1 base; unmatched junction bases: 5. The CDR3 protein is CASSYQTGVSNQPQHF. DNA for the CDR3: TGTGCCAGCAGTTACCAAACAGGGGTGAGCAATCAGCCCCAGCATTTT.

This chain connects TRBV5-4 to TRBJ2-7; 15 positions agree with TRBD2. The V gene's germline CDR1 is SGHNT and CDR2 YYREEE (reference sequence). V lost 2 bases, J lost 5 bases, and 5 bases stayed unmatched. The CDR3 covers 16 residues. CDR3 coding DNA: TGTGCCAGCAGCTTTGGACTAGCGGGAGGGCTAAACGAGCAGTACTTC. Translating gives CASSFGLAGGLNEQYF.

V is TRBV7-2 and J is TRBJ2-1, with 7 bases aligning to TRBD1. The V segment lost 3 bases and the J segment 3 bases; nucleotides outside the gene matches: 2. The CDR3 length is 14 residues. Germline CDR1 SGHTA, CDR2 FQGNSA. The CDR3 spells CASSFRDSYNEQFF. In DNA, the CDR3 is TGTGCCAGCAGCTTTAGGGACAGCTACAATGAGCAGTTCTTC.

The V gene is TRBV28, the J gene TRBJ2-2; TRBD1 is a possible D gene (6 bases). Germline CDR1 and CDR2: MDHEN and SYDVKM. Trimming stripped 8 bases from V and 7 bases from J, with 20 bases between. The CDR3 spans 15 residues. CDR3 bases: TGTGCCAGCCTGAAGGGGGTACTTGGGGTCGGGGAGCTGTTTTTT. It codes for CASLKGVLGVGELFF. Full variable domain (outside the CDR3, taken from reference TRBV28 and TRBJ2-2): DVKVTQSSRYLVKRTGEKVFLECVQDMDHENMFWYRQDPGLGLRLIYFSYDVKMKEKGDIPEGYSVSREKKERFSLILESASTNQTSMYLCASLKGVLGVGELFFGEGSRLTVL.

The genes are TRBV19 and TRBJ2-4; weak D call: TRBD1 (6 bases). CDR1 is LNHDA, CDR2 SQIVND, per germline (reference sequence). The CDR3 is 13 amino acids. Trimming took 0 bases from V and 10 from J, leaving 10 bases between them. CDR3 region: CASSIDGTPIQYF. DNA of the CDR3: TGTGCCAGTAGTATAGACGGGACACCAATTCAGTACTTC.

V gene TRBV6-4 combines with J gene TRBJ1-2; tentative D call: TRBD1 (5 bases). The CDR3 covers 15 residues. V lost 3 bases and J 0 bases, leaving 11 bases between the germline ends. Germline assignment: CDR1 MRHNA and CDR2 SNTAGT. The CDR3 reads CASSEWGSPNYGYTF. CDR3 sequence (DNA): TGTGCCAGCAGTGAGTGGGGCAGCCCTAACTATGGCTACACCTTC.

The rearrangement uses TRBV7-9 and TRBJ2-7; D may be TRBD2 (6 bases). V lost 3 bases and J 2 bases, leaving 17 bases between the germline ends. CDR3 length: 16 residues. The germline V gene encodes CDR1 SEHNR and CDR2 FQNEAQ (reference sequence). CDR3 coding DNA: TGTGCCAGCAGCTTCTCCGCCCAGGGAGGACCCTACGAGCAGTACTTC. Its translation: CASSFSAQGGPYEQYF.

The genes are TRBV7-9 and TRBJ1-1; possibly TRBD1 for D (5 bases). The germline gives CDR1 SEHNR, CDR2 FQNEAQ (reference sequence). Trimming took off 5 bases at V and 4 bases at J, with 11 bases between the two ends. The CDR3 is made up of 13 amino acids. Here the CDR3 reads CASSPPGGTEAFF. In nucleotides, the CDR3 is TGTGCCAGCAGCCCCCCCGGGGGCACTGAAGCTTTCTTT.

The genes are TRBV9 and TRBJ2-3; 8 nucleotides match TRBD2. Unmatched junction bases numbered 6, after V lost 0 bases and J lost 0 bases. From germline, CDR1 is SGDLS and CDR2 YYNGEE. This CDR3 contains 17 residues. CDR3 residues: CASSVAPAGASTDTQYF. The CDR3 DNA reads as TGTGCCAGCAGCGTAGCTCCAGCGGGAGCGAGCACAGATACGCAGTATTTT.